The rows below give T cell receptor beta chains drawn from one sample of a study of blood T cell repertoires in COVID-19. Assay: immunoSEQ multiplex PCR; the TCRdb copy retains only in-frame clones and omits some. The table lists roughly 53,000 clones, approximately 84% of them singletons, with roughly a sixth in the top ten. The sample was peripheral blood. The receptor set was obtained from a man in his 70s with active COVID-19. CDR3s include the opening cysteine and the closing phenylalanine or tryptophan. A D gene is named only where the DNA matches it firmly. Clone size, where shown, is once, few, many, or a class for clones that have expanded.

V: TRBV3-1/TRBV3-2
D: TRBD1
size: -
J: TRBJ2-7
CDR3: CASSQAGQGGLYEQYF
DNA: TGTGCCAGCAGCCAAGCGGGACAGGGAGGCCTATACGAGCAGTACTTC

V: TRBV7-8
D: TRBD2
size: once
J: TRBJ2-5
CDR3: CASSFGLAGEETQYF
DNA: TGTGCCAGCAGCTTTGGACTAGCGGGAGAAGAGACCCAGTACTTC

V: TRBV7-9
D: -
size: -
J: TRBJ2-2
CDR3: CASKEGATTGELFF
DNA: TGTGCCAGCAAGGAGGGGGCGACCACCGGGGAGCTGTTTTTT

V: TRBV5-4
D: TRBD2
size: -
J: TRBJ2-7
CDR3: CASSLAGLAGVYQYF
DNA: TGTGCCAGCAGCTTGGCCGGTCTAGCGGGAGTTTACCAGTACTTC

V: TRBV6-2/TRBV6-3
D: TRBD1
size: -
J: TRBJ2-6
CDR3: CASSYSRGPGANVLTF
DNA: TGTGCCAGCAGTTACAGTAGGGGGCCAGGGGCCAACGTCCTGACTTTC

V: TRBV5-8
D: -
size: -
J: TRBJ2-1
CDR3: CASSPGLGTLNNEQFF
DNA: TGTGCCAGCAGCCCGGGGCTTGGGACTCTAAACAATGAGCAGTTCTTC

V: TRBV4-1
D: TRBD1
size: -
J: TRBJ2-1
CDR3: CASSQPGQYYNEQFF
DNA: TGCGCCAGCAGCCAGCCGGGACAGTACTACAATGAGCAGTTCTTC

V: TRBV7-2
D: TRBD1
size: -
J: TRBJ1-6
CDR3: CASSPWTGRNNSPLHF
DNA: TGTGCCAGCAGCCCTTGGACAGGGCGGAACAATTCACCCCTCCACTTT

V: TRBV6-2/TRBV6-3
D: TRBD2
size: -
J: TRBJ2-1
CDR3: CASSYSEFGTRTYNEQFF
DNA: TGTGCCAGCAGTTACTCGGAATTTGGGACTAGGACCTACAATGAGCAGTTCTTC

V: TRBV6-2/TRBV6-3
D: -
size: -
J: TRBJ1-1
CDR3: CASSYPIDSLNTEAFF
DNA: TGTGCCAGCAGTTACCCGATCGACAGCTTGAACACTGAAGCTTTCTTT

V: TRBV5-4
D: TRBD2
size: -
J: TRBJ2-2
CDR3: CASSTPLAGDTGELFF
DNA: TGTGCCAGCAGCACCCCACTAGCGGGAGACACCGGGGAGCTGTTTTTT

V: TRBV19
D: -
size: -
J: TRBJ1-2
CDR3: CASSIVRGGYTF
DNA: TGTGCCAGTAGTATAGTTAGGGGCGGCTACACCTTC

V: TRBV5-1
D: TRBD1
size: -
J: TRBJ2-3
CDR3: CASSSGTGRVDTQYF
DNA: TGCGCCAGCAGCTCAGGGACAGGGAGGGTAGATACGCAGTATTTT

V: TRBV27
D: TRBD1
size: -
J: TRBJ1-1
CDR3: CASSDRQGGNTEAFF
DNA: TGTGCCAGCAGTGATAGGCAGGGGGGGAACACTGAAGCTTTCTTT

V: TRBV7-8
D: -
size: -
J: TRBJ2-7
CDR3: CASSQDGLADEQYF
DNA: TGTGCCAGCAGCCAAGACGGACTCGCCGACGAGCAGTACTTC

V: TRBV7-2
D: -
size: -
J: TRBJ2-7
CDR3: CASSHSGEQYF
DNA: TGTGCCAGCAGCCACTCGGGTGAGCAGTACTTC

V: TRBV18
D: TRBD1
size: -
J: TRBJ1-5
CDR3: CASSPGTGELQPQHF
DNA: TGTGCCAGCTCACCAGGGACAGGGGAACTTCAGCCCCAGCATTTT

V: TRBV10-3
D: TRBD1
size: once
J: TRBJ1-2
CDR3: CAISESTGANYGYTF
DNA: TGTGCCATCAGTGAGTCTACAGGGGCCAACTATGGCTACACCTTC

V: TRBV5-6
D: -
size: -
J: TRBJ2-1
CDR3: CASSFGTLYNEQFF
DNA: TGTGCCAGCAGCTTCGGGACTTTATACAATGAGCAGTTCTTC

V: TRBV7-9
D: TRBD1
size: medium-sized
J: TRBJ2-2
CDR3: CASSKGTGNKHTGELFF
DNA: TGTGCCAGCAGTAAAGGGACAGGGAATAAACACACCGGGGAGCTGTTTTTT

V: TRBV30
D: TRBD1
size: -
J: TRBJ1-2
CDR3: CAWRWDSGYGYTF
DNA: TGTGCCTGGAGGTGGGACAGTGGCTATGGCTACACCTTC

V: TRBV7-9
D: TRBD1
size: -
J: TRBJ2-1
CDR3: CASSRDRGLEYNEQFF
DNA: TGTGCCAGCAGCAGGGACAGGGGACTAGAGTACAATGAGCAGTTCTTC

V: TRBV19
D: TRBD1
size: -
J: TRBJ1-2
CDR3: CASSIEYGQAAVYGYTF
DNA: TGTGCCAGTAGTATAGAGTACGGACAGGCCGCAGTCTATGGCTACACCTTC

V: TRBV21-1
D: -
size: -
J: TRBJ1-5
CDR3: CASSKVRGTNQPQHF
DNA: TGTGCCAGCAGCAAAGTGAGGGGGACCAATCAGCCCCAGCATTTT

V: TRBV4-2
D: TRBD2
size: -
J: TRBJ2-7
CDR3: CASSQERTSSYEQYF
DNA: TGTGCCAGCAGCCAAGAACGGACTAGCTCCTACGAGCAGTACTTC

V: TRBV7-2
D: -
size: -
J: TRBJ1-5
CDR3: CASSLAGGYSNQPQHF
DNA: TGTGCCAGCAGCTTAGCGGGGGGATATAGCAATCAGCCCCAGCATTTT

V: TRBV6-5
D: -
size: -
J: TRBJ1-1
CDR3: CASSPVEGYTEAFF
DNA: TGTGCCAGCAGCCCCGTGGAGGGATACACTGAAGCTTTCTTT

V: TRBV7-2
D: -
size: -
J: TRBJ1-4
CDR3: CASSLGRVNEKLFF
DNA: TGTGCCAGCAGCTTAGGAAGAGTTAATGAAAAACTGTTTTTT

V: TRBV4-1
D: TRBD1
size: -
J: TRBJ2-1
CDR3: CASSPRWLARGNEQFF
DNA: TGCGCCAGCAGCCCCCGGTGGCTAGCCAGGGGGAATGAGCAGTTCTTC

V: TRBV7-3
D: TRBD2
size: -
J: TRBJ2-1
CDR3: CASSASFGLADNEQFF
DNA: TGTGCCAGCAGCGCCTCCTTTGGACTAGCGGATAATGAGCAGTTCTTC

V: TRBV28
D: -
size: -
J: TRBJ1-1
CDR3: CASSPLSTRLFGAFF
DNA: TGTGCCAGCAGTCCCCTCTCTACTCGGTTATTTGGAGCTTTCTTT

V: TRBV29-1
D: -
size: -
J: TRBJ2-7
CDR3: CSVRGQPHEQYF
DNA: TGCAGCGTGAGAGGACAGCCCCACGAGCAGTACTTC

V: TRBV2
D: -
size: -
J: TRBJ2-5
CDR3: CASSEQIEVQYF
DNA: TGTGCCAGCAGTGAACAGATTGAGGTCCAGTACTTC

V: TRBV9
D: -
size: -
J: TRBJ2-7
CDR3: CASSVQGSNEQYF
DNA: TGTGCCAGCAGCGTACAGGGGAGCAACGAGCAGTACTTC

V: TRBV9
D: -
size: -
J: TRBJ2-1
CDR3: CASSVESASYNEQFF
DNA: TGTGCCAGCAGCGTAGAAAGCGCTTCCTACAATGAGCAGTTCTTC

V: TRBV27
D: -
size: few
J: TRBJ1-1
CDR3: CASSLAGNTEAFF
DNA: TGTGCCAGCAGTTTAGCAGGGAACACTGAAGCTTTCTTT

V: TRBV19
D: -
size: -
J: TRBJ1-5
CDR3: CASSPWGGPQHF
DNA: TGTGCCAGTAGTCCCTGGGGGGGGCCCCAGCATTTT

V: TRBV28
D: TRBD2
size: -
J: TRBJ2-5
CDR3: CASRVTSGRAGETQYF
DNA: TGTGCCAGCAGGGTGACTAGCGGGAGGGCCGGGGAGACCCAGTACTTC

V: TRBV5-5
D: -
size: -
J: TRBJ2-3
CDR3: CASSHASLTDTQYF
DNA: TGTGCCAGCAGCCACGCTTCACTCACAGATACGCAGTATTTT

V: TRBV7-3
D: -
size: -
J: TRBJ2-7
CDR3: CASSLNGQYEQYF
DNA: TGTGCCAGCAGCCTGAACGGACAGTACGAGCAGTACTTC

V: TRBV7-2
D: TRBD2
size: -
J: TRBJ2-5
CDR3: CASSLGTSGSTQYF
DNA: TGTGCCAGCAGCTTAGGAACTAGCGGATCGACCCAGTACTTC

V: TRBV30
D: -
size: -
J: TRBJ2-3
CDR3: CAWDREGDTQYF
DNA: TGTGCCTGGGACAGGGAGGGAGATACGCAGTATTTT

V: TRBV6-5
D: TRBD1
size: -
J: TRBJ2-5
CDR3: CASRPRQGAETQYF
DNA: TGTGCCAGCAGACCTAGACAGGGGGCAGAGACCCAGTACTTC

V: TRBV7-8
D: -
size: few
J: TRBJ2-1
CDR3: CASSRGSSYNEQFF
DNA: TGTGCCAGCAGCCGAGGTAGCTCCTACAATGAGCAGTTCTTC

V: TRBV5-6
D: -
size: -
J: TRBJ1-1
CDR3: CASSLYKNTEAFF
DNA: TGTGCCAGCAGCTTGTACAAGAACACTGAAGCTTTCTTT

V: TRBV7-3
D: -
size: once
J: TRBJ2-1
CDR3: CASSLSFAGPFNEQFF
DNA: TGTGCCAGCAGCTTATCGTTTGCGGGACCTTTCAATGAGCAGTTCTTC

V: TRBV5-1
D: -
size: once
J: TRBJ2-2
CDR3: CASRESTGNTGELFF
DNA: TGCGCCAGCAGGGAGTCAACAGGAAACACCGGGGAGCTGTTTTTT

V: TRBV7-3
D: TRBD1
size: once
J: TRBJ1-2
CDR3: CASSPGQGIGGYTF
DNA: TGTGCCAGCAGCCCCGGACAGGGGATTGGTGGCTACACCTTC

V: TRBV11-3
D: -
size: -
J: TRBJ2-2
CDR3: CASSPTSTTGELFF
DNA: TGTGCCAGCAGCCCTACTAGTACCACCGGGGAGCTGTTTTTT

V: TRBV2
D: TRBD1
size: -
J: TRBJ2-5
CDR3: CASRSTGAIQETQYF
DNA: TGTGCCAGCAGGTCGACAGGGGCCATCCAAGAGACCCAGTACTTC